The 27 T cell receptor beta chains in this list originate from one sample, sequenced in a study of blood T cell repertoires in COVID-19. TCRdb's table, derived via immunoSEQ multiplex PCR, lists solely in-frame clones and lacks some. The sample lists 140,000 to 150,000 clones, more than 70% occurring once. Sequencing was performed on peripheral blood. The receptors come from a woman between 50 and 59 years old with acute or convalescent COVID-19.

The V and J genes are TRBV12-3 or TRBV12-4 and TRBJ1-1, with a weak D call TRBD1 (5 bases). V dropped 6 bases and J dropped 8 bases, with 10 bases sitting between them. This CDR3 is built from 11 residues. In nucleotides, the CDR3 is TGTGCCAGCAGGCAGACAGAAGAAGCTTTCTTT. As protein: CASRQTEEAFF.

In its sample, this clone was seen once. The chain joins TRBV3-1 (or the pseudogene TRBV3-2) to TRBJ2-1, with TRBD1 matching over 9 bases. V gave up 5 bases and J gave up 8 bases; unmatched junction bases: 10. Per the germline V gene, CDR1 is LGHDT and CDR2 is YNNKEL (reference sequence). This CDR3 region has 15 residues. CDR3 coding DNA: TGTGCCAGCAGCGCACCGGGACAGGGTTGGGATGAGCAGTTCTTC. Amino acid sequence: CASSAPGQGWDEQFF.

The CDR3 DNA sequence: TGTGCCAGCAGCCAAGGAGCTAGGGAGGCAAGAAACACCATATATTTT. Residues: CASSQGAREARNTIYF. This chain joins TRBV4-2 and TRBJ1-3; D is unclear. Trimming pared 1 base from V and 5 bases from J, leaving 15 bases between. CDR1 LGHNA and CDR2 YNFKEQ come from the germline V gene. The CDR3 is made up of 16 amino acids.

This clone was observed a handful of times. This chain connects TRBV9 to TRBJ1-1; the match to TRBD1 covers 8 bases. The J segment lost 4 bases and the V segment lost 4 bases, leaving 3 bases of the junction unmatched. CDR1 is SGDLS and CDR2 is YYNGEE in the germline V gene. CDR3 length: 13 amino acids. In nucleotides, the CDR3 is TGTGCCAGCAGCATACAGGGGGGCACTGAAGCTTTCTTT. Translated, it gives CASSIQGGTEAFF.

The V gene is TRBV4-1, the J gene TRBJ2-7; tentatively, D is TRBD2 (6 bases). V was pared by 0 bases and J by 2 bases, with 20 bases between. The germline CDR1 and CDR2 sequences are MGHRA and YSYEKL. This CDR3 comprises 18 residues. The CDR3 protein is CASSQEALSGGLTYEQYF. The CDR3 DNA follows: TGCGCCAGCAGCCAAGAGGCTCTTTCCGGGGGACTTACCTACGAGCAGTACTTC.

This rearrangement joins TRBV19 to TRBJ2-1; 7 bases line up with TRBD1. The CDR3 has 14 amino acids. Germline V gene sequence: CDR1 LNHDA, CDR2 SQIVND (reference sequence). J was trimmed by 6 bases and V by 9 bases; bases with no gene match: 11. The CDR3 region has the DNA TGTGCCAGCATAAGACAGGGCCTTGGCAATGAGCAGTTCTTC. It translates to CASIRQGLGNEQFF.

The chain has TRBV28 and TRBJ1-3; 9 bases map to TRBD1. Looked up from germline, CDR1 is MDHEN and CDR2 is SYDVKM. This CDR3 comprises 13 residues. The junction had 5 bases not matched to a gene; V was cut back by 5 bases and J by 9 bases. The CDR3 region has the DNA TGTGCCAGCAGTCCGGGACAGGGTTTCACCATATATTTT. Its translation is CASSPGQGFTIYF.

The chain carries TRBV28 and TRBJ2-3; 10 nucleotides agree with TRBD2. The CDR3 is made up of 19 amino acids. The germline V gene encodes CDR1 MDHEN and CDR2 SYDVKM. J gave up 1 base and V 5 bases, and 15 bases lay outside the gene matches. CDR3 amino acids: CASSQSGGAAALGTDTQYF. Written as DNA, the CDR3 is TGTGCCAGCAGTCAAAGCGGGGGGGCCGCCGCACTGGGCACAGATACGCAGTATTTT. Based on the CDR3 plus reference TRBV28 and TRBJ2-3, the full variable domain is DVKVTQSSRYLVKRTGEKVFLECVQDMDHENMFWYRQDPGLGLRLIYFSYDVKMKEKGDIPEGYSVSREKKERFSLILESASTNQTSMYLCASSQSGGAAALGTDTQYFGPGTRLTVL.

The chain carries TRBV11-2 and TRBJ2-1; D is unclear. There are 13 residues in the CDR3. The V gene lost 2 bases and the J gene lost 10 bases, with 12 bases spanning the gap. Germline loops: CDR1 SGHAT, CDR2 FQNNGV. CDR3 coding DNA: TGTGCCAGCAGCTTACCTCCTTTGCAGGAGCAGTTCTTC. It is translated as CASSLPPLQEQFF.

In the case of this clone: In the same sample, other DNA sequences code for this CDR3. CDR3 bases: TGTGCCAGCAGCCCCCGGGACAGCAACACTGAAGCTTTCTTT. Protein: CASSPRDSNTEAFF. V and J are TRBV3-1 (or the pseudogene TRBV3-2) and TRBJ1-1, with 7 bases that match TRBD1. The CDR3 loop spans 14 amino acids. After removal of 4 bases from V and 2 bases from J, the junction contained 4 bases not matched to a gene. Germline V gives CDR1 LGHDT, CDR2 YNNKEL (reference sequence).

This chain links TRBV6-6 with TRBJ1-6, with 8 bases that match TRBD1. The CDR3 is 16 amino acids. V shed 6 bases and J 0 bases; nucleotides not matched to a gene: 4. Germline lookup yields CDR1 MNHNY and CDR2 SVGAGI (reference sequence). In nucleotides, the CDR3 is TGTGCCAGCAGAACGACAGGGGTCTCCTATAATTCACCCCTCCACTTT. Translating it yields CASRTTGVSYNSPLHF.

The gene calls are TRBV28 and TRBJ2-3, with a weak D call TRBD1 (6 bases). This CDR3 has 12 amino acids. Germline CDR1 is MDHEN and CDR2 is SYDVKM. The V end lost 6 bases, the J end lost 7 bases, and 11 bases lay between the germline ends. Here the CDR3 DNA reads TGTGCCAGCAGGGGACACAGGCATACGCAGTATTTT. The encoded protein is CASRGHRHTQYF.

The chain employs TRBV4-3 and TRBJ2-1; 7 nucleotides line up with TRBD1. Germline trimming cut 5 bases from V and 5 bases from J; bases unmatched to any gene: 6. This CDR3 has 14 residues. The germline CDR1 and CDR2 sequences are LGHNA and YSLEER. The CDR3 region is CASSLRQGDNEQFF. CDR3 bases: TGCGCCAGCAGCTTACGACAGGGAGACAATGAGCAGTTCTTC.

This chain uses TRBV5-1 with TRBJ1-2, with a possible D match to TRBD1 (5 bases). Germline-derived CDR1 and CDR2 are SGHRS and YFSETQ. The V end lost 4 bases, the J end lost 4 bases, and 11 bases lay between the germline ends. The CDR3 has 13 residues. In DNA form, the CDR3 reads TGCGCCAGCAGCCCGACTGACAGCTATGGCTACACCTTC. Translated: CASSPTDSYGYTF.

CDR3 protein: CASSQEGTAPGGYTF. The CDR3 coding sequence is TGCGCCAGCAGCCAAGAAGGGACAGCACCCGGTGGCTACACCTTC. The chain links TRBV4-3 to TRBJ1-2; 7 bases are a match to TRBD1. Germline values: CDR1 LGHNA, CDR2 YSLEER. This CDR3 has 15 residues. V trimming: 0 bases; J trimming: 7 bases; junction bases outside the gene matches: 8.

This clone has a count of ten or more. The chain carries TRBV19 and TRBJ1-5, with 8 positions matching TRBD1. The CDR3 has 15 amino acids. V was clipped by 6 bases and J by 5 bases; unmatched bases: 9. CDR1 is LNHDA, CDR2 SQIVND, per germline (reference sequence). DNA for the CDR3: TGTGCCAGTAGACACGCGACAGGGGTATATCAGCCCCAGCATTTT. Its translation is CASRHATGVYQPQHF.

As DNA, the CDR3 is TGTGCCAGCAGCCCGTGGGGGGGACAGGAGTGGCAAAAACTGTTTTTT. Amino acids: CASSPWGGQEWQKLFF. The chain links TRBV7-2 to TRBJ1-4, with 8 bases matching TRBD1. CDR1 is SGHTA and CDR2 is FQGNSA in the germline V gene. J gave up 9 bases and V 5 bases, and 14 bases lay outside the gene matches. This CDR3 has 16 amino acids.

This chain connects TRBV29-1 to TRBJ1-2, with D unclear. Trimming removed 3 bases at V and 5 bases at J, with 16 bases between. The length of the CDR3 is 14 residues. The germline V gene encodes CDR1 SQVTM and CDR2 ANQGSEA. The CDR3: CSVDRVALAYGYTF. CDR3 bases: TGCAGCGTTGACCGGGTTGCGCTTGCTTATGGCTACACCTTC.

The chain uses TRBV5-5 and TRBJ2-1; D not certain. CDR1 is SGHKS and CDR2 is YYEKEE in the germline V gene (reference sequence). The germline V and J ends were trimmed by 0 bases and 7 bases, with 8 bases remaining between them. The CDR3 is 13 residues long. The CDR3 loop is CASSLGLLNEQFF. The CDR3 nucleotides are TGTGCCAGCAGCTTGGGACTGCTTAATGAGCAGTTCTTC.

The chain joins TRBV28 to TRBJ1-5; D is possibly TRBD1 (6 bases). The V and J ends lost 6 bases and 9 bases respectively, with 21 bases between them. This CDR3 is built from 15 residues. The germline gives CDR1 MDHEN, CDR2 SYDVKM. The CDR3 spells CASRTTGPAQGPQHF. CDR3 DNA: TGTGCCAGCAGAACCACAGGGCCCGCCCAAGGGCCCCAGCATTTT.

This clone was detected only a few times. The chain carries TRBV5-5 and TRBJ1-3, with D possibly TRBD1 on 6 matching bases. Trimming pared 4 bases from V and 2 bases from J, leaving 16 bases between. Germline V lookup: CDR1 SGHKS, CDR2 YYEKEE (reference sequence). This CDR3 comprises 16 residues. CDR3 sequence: CASSPRDNSAGNTIYF. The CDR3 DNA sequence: TGTGCCAGCAGCCCCCGGGACAACTCTGCTGGAAACACCATATATTTT.

CDR3: CASSDIGGDYGYTF. CDR3 sequence (DNA): TGTGCCAGCTCCGATATAGGGGGGGACTATGGCTACACCTTC. The V call is TRBV2, the J call TRBJ1-2; a possible D gene is TRBD1 (6 bases). The ends were cut back, 8 bases at V and 3 bases at J, with 16 bases in the middle. The CDR3 runs to 14 residues. Germline CDR1 and CDR2: SNHLY and FYNNEI. Looking up the rest from reference TRBV2 and TRBJ1-2 gives the full variable domain: EPEVTQTPSHQVTQMGQEVILRCVPISNHLYFYWYRQILGQKVEFLVSFYNNEISEKSEIFDDQFSVERPDGSNFTLKIRSTKLEDSAMYFCASSDIGGDYGYTFGSGTRLTVV.

DNA of the CDR3: TGCAGCGTGGCCGTCGAGGGAAAGAACACTGAAGCTTTCTTT. Translated, it gives CSVAVEGKNTEAFF. The V and J genes are TRBV29-1 and TRBJ1-1; D remains unclear. From germline, CDR1 is SQVTM and CDR2 ANQGSEA. Trimming removed 6 bases from V and 1 base from J, with 15 bases in between. The CDR3 is made up of 14 amino acids.

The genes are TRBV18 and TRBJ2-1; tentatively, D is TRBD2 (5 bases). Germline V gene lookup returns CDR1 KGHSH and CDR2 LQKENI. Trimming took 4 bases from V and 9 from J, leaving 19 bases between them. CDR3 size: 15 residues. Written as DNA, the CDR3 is TGTGCCAGCTCACAAAACGAGGGTTTCCAAGGTGAGCAGTTCTTC. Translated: CASSQNEGFQGEQFF. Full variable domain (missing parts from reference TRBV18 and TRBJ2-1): NAGVMQNPRHLVRRRGQEARLRCSPMKGHSHVYWYRQLPEEGLKFMVYLQKENIIDESGMPKERFSAEFPKEGPSILRIQQVVRGDSAAYFCASSQNEGFQGEQFFGPGTRLTVL.

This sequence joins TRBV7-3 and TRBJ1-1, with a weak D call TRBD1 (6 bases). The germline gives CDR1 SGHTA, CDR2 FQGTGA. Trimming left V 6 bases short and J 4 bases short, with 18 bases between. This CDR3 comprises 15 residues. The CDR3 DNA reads TGTGCCAGCAGTCTGGAAGGGGGAAGGGTCACTGAAGCTTTCTTT. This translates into CASSLEGGRVTEAFF.

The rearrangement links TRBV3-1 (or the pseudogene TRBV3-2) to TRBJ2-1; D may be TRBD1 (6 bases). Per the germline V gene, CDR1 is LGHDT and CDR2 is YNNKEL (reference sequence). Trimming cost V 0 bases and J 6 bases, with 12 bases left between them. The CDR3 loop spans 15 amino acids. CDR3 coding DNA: TGTGCCAGCAGCCAAGACTGGGGGCTAGGCAATGAGCAGTTCTTC. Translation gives CASSQDWGLGNEQFF.

CDR3 coding DNA: TGTGCCAGCAGTACGGGACAGGGGACTGTAACTAATGAAAAACTGTTTTTT. It specifies CASSTGQGTVTNEKLFF. This chain uses TRBV27 with TRBJ1-4; 10 bases fit TRBD1. J was trimmed by 1 base and V by 5 bases; bases with no gene match: 7. Germline V gene data show CDR1 as MNHEY and CDR2 as SMNVEV (reference sequence). This CDR3 spans 17 amino acids.